The TCR beta chain under discussion was sequenced for a study of T cell changes during pregnancy in multiple sclerosis. The CDR3 runs 13 residues. Germline V CDR1 and CDR2: SGHNT, YENEEA. The V gene lost 5 bases and the J gene lost 8 bases, with 14 bases spanning the gap. The assay was immunoSEQ multiplex PCR, and TCRdb's table has in-frame clones only and misses some. The data show approximately 100,000 clones, with 90% to 95% seen just once and about 3% held by the top ten. This rearrangement joins TRBV11-3 to TRBJ2-3; D gene uncertain. The receptor was isolated from a female donor with multiple sclerosis, enrolled in a pregnancy study. Sequences were derived from peripheral blood, sampled after pregnancy. The CDR3 bases are TGTGCCAGCAGCCTGGGCCAACTGGGTACGCAGTATTTT. As protein: CASSLGQLGTQYF.